One and the same sample provided the 5 T cell receptor beta chains below, sequenced in a study of identical twins. TCRdb re-called the 5' RACE reads with MiXCR, one entry per CDR3 protein. Here the sample spans roughly 710,000 distinct CDR3 sequences, around 6.1% being singletons. The sequencing input was naive T cells sorted from blood. The receptors were gathered from a man in his late teens or twenties in good health.

This clonotype has only a few counts. J is TRBJ2-2 and V is TRBV5-1, with D possibly being TRBD1 (5 bases). Per the germline V gene, CDR1 is SGHRS and CDR2 is YFSETQ. The CDR3 spans 12 residues. Between the trimmed V and J ends, which lost 6 bases and 6 bases, there was a span of 9 bases. The CDR3 DNA reads as TGCGCCAGCACAGGGTTCGCCGGGGAGCTGTTTTTT. Its translation: CASTGFAGELFF. The complete variable domain, with remaining parts taken from reference TRBV5-1 and TRBJ2-2, reads KAGVTQTPRYLIKTRGQQVTLSCSPISGHRSVSWYQQTPGQGLQFLFEYFSETQRNKGNFPGRFSGRQFSNSRSEMNVSTLELGDSALYLCASTGFAGELFFGEGSRLTVL.

In this sample, this clonotype turned up many times. The chain joins TRBV20-1 to TRBJ1-5; D unclear. The CDR3 is 16 residues long. Germline-derived CDR1 and CDR2 are DFQATT and SNEGSKA (reference sequence). Trimming pared 3 bases from V and 0 bases from J, leaving 15 bases between. In DNA, the CDR3 is TGCAGTGCTAGTAGTACAGAGGGTTATAGCAATCAGCCCCAGCATTTT. This codes for CSASSTEGYSNQPQHF.

This clonotype was picked up many times. The chain carries TRBV12-3 or TRBV12-4 and TRBJ2-1, with unresolved D. CDR3 size: 15 residues. Trimming pared 3 bases from V and 5 bases from J, leaving 14 bases between. The CDR3 protein is CASSFAAIPDNEQFF. The CDR3 DNA reads as TGTGCCAGCAGTTTCGCTGCGATCCCCGACAATGAGCAGTTCTTC.

This clonotype was detected ten times or more. The chain carries TRBV5-1 and TRBJ2-2, with unresolved D. Per germline, CDR1 SGHRS and CDR2 YFSETQ. This CDR3 region has 15 residues. The V end was cut by 2 bases, the J end by 3 bases, with 11 bases between. CDR3 sequence: CASSFVAGDTGELFF. CDR3 coding DNA: TGCGCCAGCAGCTTCGTGGCTGGGGACACCGGGGAGCTGTTTTTT.

Ten or more counts support this clonotype. This chain connects TRBV7-2 to TRBJ2-3; D is ambiguous. CDR1 is SGHTA and CDR2 is FQGNSA in the germline V gene. The CDR3 is 14 amino acids. The V end lost 1 base, the J end lost 5 bases, and 10 bases lay between the germline ends. In nucleotides, the CDR3 is TGTGCCAGCAGCTTAGAGTTCTCCGAAGATACGCAGTATTTT. Translation gives CASSLEFSEDTQYF.